The sequence of this T cell receptor beta chain was determined in a study of blood T cell repertoires in COVID-19. On the study more broadly: Samples came from the United States, Italy and Spain, spanning acute and convalescent COVID-19.

Germline CDR1 SQVTM, CDR2 ANQGSEA. J lost 5 bases, V lost 7 bases, and 7 bases had no gene match. The CDR3 consists of 12 residues. Assay: immunoSEQ multiplex PCR; the TCRdb copy retains only in-frame clones and omits some. The profile shows 160,000 or so clones, around 89% of them singletons. The TCR was taken from a man in his fifties or sixties with acute or convalescent COVID-19. The rearrangement joins TRBV29-1 to TRBJ2-5; TRBD2 matches 7 bases. Sample: peripheral blood. The CDR3 nucleotides are TGCAGCGCCCGGGACTACGGGGAGACCCAGTACTTC. Translation: CSARDYGETQYF.